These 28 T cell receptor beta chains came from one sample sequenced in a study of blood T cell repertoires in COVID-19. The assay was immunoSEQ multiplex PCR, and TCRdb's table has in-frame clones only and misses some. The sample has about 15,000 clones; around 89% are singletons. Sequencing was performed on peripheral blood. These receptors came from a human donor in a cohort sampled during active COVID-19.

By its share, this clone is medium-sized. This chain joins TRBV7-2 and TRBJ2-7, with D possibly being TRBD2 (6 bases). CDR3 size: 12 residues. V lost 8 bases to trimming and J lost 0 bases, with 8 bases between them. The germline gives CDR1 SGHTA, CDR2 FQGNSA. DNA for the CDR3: TGTGCCAGCGGCGGGGTCTCCTACGAGCAGTACTTC. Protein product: CASGGVSYEQYF.

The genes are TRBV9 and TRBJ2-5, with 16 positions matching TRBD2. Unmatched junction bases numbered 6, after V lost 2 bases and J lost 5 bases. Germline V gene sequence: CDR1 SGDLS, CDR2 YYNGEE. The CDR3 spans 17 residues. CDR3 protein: CASSVGTSGGARETQYF. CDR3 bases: TGTGCCAGCAGCGTTGGGACTAGCGGGGGGGCCAGGGAGACCCAGTACTTC.

The CDR3, as DNA: TGTGCCAGCTCACACGACGGACAAGCAACTAATGAAAAACTGTTTTTT. This codes for CASSHDGQATNEKLFF. The V and J genes are TRBV18 and TRBJ1-4; D may be TRBD1 (5 bases). The CDR3 is 16 residues long. Trimming cost V 4 bases and J 0 bases, with 12 bases left between them. Germline-derived CDR1 and CDR2 are KGHSH and LQKENI.

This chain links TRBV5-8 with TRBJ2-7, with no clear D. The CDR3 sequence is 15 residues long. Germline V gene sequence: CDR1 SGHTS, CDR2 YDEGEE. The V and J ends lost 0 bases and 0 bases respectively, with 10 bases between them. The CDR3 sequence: CASSLGAGNSYEQYF. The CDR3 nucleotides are TGTGCCAGCAGCTTGGGCGCAGGCAACTCCTACGAGCAGTACTTC.

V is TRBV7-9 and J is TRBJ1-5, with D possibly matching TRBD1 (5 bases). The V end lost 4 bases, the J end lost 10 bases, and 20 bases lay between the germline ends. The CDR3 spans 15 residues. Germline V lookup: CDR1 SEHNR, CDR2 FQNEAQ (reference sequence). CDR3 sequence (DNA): TGTGCCAGCAGCTCTGACAGTGCTGGGTTCCCCCCCCAGCATTTT. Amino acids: CASSSDSAGFPPQHF.

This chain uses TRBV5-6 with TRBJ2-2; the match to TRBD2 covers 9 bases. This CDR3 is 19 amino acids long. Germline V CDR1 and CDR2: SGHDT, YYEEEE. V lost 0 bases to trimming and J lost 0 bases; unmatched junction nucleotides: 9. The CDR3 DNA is TGTGCCAGCAGCTTGGCCGGCCAGCGGGGGGTCGCGAACACCGGGGAGCTGTTTTTT. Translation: CASSLAGQRGVANTGELFF.

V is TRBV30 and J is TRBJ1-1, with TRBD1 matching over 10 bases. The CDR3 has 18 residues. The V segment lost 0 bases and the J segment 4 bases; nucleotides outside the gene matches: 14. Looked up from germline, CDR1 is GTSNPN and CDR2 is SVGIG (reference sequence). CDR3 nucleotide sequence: TGTGCCTGGAGTGTAGTGAGGACAGGGGGGAGATCGGGCACTGAAGCTTTCTTT. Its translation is CAWSVVRTGGRSGTEAFF.

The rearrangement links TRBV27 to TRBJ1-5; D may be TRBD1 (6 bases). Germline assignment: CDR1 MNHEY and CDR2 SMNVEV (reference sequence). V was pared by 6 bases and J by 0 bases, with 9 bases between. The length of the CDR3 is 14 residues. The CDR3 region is CASRGGYSNQPQHF. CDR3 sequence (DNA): TGTGCCAGCAGAGGGGGTTATAGCAATCAGCCCCAGCATTTT.

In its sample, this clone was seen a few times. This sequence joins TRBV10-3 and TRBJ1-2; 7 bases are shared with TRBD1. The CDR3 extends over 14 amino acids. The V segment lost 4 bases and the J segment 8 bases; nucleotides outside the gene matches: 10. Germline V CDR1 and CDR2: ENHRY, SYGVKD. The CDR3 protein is CAISVRTGVLGYTF. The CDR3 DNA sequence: TGTGCCATCAGTGTTCGGACAGGAGTTCTGGGCTACACCTTC.

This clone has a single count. The CDR3 sequence: CASRLASGNTIYF. For the CDR3, the DNA is TGTGCCAGCAGACTCGCCTCTGGAAACACCATATATTTT. This chain connects TRBV12-3 or TRBV12-4 to TRBJ1-3, with D unclear. This CDR3 has 13 residues. The V end lost 6 bases, the J end lost 0 bases, and 6 bases lay between the germline ends.

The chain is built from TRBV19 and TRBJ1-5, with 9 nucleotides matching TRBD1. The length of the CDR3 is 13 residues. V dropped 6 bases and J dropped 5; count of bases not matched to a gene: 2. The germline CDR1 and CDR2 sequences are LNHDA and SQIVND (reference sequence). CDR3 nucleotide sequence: TGTGCCAGTAGGGGACAGGGCCATCAGCCCCAGCATTTT. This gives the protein CASRGQGHQPQHF.

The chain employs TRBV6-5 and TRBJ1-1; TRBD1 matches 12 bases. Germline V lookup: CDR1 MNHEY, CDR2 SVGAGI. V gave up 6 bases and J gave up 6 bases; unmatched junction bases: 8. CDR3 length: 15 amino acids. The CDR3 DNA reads TGTGCCAGCAGACCTGGGGACAGGGGGCTTGCTGAAGCTTTCTTT. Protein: CASRPGDRGLAEAFF.

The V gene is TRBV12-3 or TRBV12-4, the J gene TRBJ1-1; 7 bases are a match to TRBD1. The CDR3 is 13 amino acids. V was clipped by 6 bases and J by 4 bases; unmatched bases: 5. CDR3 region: CASSRQGLTEAFF. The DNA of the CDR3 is TGTGCCAGCAGCCGACAGGGCCTCACTGAAGCTTTCTTT.

The CDR3 is CAWSVPGQGLTQYF. CDR3 DNA sequence: TGTGCCTGGAGTGTACCGGGACAGGGCCTGACGCAGTACTTC. The chain joins TRBV30 to TRBJ2-7, with 9 bases matching TRBD1. There are 14 residues in the CDR3. V lost 0 bases and J lost 9; bases outside the gene matches: 9. Germline V gives CDR1 GTSNPN, CDR2 SVGIG (reference sequence).

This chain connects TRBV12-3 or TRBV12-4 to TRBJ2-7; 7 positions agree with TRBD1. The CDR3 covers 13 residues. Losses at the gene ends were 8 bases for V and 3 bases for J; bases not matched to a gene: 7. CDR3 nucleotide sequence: TGTGCCAGCGCCTTTCAGGGGGTCTACGAGCAGTACTTC. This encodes CASAFQGVYEQYF.

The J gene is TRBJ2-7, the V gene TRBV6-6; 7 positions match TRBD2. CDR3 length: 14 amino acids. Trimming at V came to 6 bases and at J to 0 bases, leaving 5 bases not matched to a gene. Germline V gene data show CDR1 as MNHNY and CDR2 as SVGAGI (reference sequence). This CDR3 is CASSPGGSSYEQYF. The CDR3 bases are TGTGCCAGCAGCCCCGGGGGGAGCTCCTACGAGCAGTACTTC.

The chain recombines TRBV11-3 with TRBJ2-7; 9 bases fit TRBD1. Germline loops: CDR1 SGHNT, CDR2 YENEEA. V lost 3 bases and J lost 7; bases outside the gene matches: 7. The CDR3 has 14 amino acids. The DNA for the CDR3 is TGTGCCAGCAGCTTGGACAGGGGAGTGGGGGAGCAGTACTTC. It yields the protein CASSLDRGVGEQYF.

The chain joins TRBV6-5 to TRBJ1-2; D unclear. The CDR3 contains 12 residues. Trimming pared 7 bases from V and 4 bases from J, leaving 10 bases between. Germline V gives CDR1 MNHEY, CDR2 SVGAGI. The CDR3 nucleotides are TGTGCCAGCACCCCAGGTAGCTATGGCTACACCTTC. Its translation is CASTPGSYGYTF.

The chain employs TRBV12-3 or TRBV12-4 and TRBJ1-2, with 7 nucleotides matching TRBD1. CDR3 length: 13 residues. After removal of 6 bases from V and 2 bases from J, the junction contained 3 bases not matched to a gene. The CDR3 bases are TGTGCCAGCAGCCCACAGGGGAACTATGGCTACACCTTC. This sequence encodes CASSPQGNYGYTF.

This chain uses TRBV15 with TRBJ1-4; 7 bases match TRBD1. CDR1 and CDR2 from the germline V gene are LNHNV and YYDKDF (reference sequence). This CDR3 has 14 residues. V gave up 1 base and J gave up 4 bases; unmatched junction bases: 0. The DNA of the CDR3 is TGTGCCACCAGCAGAGGACAGGGTAATGAAAAACTGTTTTTT. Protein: CATSRGQGNEKLFF.

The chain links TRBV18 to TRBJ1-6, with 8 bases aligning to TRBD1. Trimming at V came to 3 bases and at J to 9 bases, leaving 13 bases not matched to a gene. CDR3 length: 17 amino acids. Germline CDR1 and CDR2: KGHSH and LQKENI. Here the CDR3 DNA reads TGTGCCAGCTCACCGAGAACCCCCGCACAGGGGGTTTCACCCCTCCACTTT. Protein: CASSPRTPAQGVSPLHF.

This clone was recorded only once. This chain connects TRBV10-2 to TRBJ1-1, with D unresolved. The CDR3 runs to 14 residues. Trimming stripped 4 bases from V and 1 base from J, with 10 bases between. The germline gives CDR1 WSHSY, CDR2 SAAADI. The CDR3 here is CASSVTGGNTEAFF. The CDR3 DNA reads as TGCGCCAGCAGTGTGACCGGCGGGAACACTGAAGCTTTCTTT.

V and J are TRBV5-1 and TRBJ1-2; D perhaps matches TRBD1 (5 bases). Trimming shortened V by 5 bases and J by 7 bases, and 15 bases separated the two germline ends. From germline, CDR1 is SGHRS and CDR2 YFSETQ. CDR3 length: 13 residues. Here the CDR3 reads CASSQTGDSGYTF. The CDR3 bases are TGCGCCAGCAGTCAAACAGGAGACTCTGGCTACACCTTC.

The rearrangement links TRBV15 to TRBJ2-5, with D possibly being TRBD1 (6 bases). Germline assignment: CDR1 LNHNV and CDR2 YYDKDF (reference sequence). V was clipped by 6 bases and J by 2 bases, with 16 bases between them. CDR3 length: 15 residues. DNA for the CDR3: TGTGCCACCAGTACCCAACCGGGACAACAAGAGACCCAGTACTTC. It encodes CATSTQPGQQETQYF.

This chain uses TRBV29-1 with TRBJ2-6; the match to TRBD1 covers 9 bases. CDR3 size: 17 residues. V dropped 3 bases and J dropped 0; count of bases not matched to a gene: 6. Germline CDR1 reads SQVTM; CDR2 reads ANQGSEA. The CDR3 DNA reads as TGCAGCGTTGAGACAACAGGGGGCAACTCTGGGGCCAACGTCCTGACTTTC. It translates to CSVETTGGNSGANVLTF.

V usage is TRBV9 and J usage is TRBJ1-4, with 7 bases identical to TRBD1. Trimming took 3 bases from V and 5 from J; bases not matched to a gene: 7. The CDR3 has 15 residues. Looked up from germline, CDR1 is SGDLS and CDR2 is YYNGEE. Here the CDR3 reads CASSGGTVLNEKLFF. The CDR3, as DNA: TGTGCCAGCAGCGGGGGGACAGTTCTAAATGAAAAACTGTTTTTT.

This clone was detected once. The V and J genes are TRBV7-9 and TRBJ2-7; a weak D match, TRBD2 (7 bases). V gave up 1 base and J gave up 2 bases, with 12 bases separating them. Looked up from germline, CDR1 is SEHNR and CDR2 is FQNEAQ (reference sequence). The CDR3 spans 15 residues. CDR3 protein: CASSLGGGGPYEQYF. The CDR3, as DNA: TGTGCCAGCAGCTTAGGGGGAGGGGGACCCTACGAGCAGTACTTC.

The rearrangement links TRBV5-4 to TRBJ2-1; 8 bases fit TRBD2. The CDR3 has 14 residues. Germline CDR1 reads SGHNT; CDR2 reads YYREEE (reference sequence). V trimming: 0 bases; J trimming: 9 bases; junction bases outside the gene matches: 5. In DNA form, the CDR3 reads TGTGCCAGCAGCTTGGGAACTAGCGGCGGTGAGCAGTTCTTC. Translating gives CASSLGTSGGEQFF.